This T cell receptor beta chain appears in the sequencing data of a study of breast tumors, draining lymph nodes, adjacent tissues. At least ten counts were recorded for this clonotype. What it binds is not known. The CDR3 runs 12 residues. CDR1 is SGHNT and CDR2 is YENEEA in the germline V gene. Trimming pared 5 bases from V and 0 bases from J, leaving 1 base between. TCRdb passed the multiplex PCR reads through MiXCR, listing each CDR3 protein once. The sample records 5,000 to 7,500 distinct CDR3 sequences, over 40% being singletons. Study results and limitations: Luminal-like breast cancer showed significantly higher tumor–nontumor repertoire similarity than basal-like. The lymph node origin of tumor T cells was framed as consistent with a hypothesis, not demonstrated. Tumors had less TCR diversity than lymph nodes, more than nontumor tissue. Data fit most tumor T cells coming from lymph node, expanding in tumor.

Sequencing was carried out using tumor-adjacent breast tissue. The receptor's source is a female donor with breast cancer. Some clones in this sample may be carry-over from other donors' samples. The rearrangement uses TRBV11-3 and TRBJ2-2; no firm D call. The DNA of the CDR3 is TGTGCCAGCAGCCCGAACACCGGGGAGCTGTTTTTT. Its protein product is CASSPNTGELFF.